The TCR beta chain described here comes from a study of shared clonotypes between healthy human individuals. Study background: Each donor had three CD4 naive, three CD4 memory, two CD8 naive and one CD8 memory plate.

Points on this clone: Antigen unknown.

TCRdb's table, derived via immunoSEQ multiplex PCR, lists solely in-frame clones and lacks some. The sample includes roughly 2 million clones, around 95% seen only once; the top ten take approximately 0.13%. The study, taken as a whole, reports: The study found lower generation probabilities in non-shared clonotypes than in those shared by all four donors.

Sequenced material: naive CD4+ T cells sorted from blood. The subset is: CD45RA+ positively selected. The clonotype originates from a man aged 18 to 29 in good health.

The CDR3 DNA reads TGTGCCAGCAGTTCCCGGGACGGTAACACTGAAGCTTTCTTT. Translating gives CASSSRDGNTEAFF. This chain joins TRBV27 and TRBJ1-1, with D perhaps TRBD1 (5 bases). This CDR3 spans 14 amino acids. CDR1 is MNHEY, CDR2 SMNVEV, per germline (reference sequence). The V end was cut by 4 bases, the J end by 2 bases, with 11 bases between.